Presented here are 21 T cell receptor beta chains from one specimen sequenced in a study of T cells after yellow fever vaccination (dated by TCRdb to the late 2010s). The protocol used for the library was 5' RACE. The instrument given in TCRdb is Illumina HiSeq 2500. TCRdb took the public reads, trimmed them with fastp at Q25, ran MiXCR for clone calling and kept in-frame beta chains. Identical CDR3 proteins give one entry, which carries the most common genes and DNA. The sample table holds under 600,000 distinct CDR3 sequences, of which 21% were seen once. The top ten constitute around 16% of the sample. This sample's treatment or condition label indicates: live attenuated yellow fever vaccine strain. The input for sequencing was PBMCs, taken roughly 20 days after the first yellow fever vaccination. Receptors originate from a man aged 18 to 30 who received the YFV17D yellow fever vaccine.

The chain links TRBV7-3 to TRBJ2-7; tentative D call: TRBD2 (6 bases). The CDR3 is made up of 19 amino acids. V was pared by 4 bases and J by 0 bases, with 25 bases between. Germline lookup yields CDR1 SGHTA and CDR2 FQGTGA. CDR3 loop: CASSSRRESRFDSSYEQYV. The CDR3 nucleotides are TGTGCCAGCAGCTCACGGCGGGAATCACGTTTCGACAGCTCCTACGAGCAGTACGTC.

This clonotype was seen only a few times. The chain uses TRBV7-6 and TRBJ1-1; D is undetermined. In germline, CDR1 is SGHVS, CDR2 FNYEAQ. Trimming removed 3 bases from V and 0 bases from J, with 8 bases in between. The CDR3 runs 14 residues. DNA of the CDR3: TGTGCCAGCAGCTTTCCGGGGATGAACACTGAAGCTTTCTTT. Its translation: CASSFPGMNTEAFF.

The CDR3 region is CASRTEGGASTDTQYF. The CDR3 DNA follows: TGTGCCAGCAGGACGGAGGGCGGGGCCAGCACAGATACGCAGTATTTT. This rearrangement joins TRBV7-9 to TRBJ2-3, with D possibly matching TRBD2 (6 bases). The CDR3 loop spans 16 amino acids. CDR1 is SEHNR, CDR2 FQNEAQ, per germline (reference sequence). Trimming took off 6 bases at V and 0 bases at J, with 16 bases between the two ends. Drawing the rest from reference TRBV7-9 and TRBJ2-3, the complete variable domain is DTGVSQNPRHKITKRGQNVTFRCDPISEHNRLYWYRQTLGQGPEFLTYFQNEAQLEKSRLLSDRFSAERPKGSFSTLEIQRTEQGDSAMYLCASRTEGGASTDTQYFGPGTRLTVL.

This clonotype was seen only a few times. This chain uses TRBV2 with TRBJ2-3, with D possibly matching TRBD2 (6 bases). Germline CDR1 is SNHLY and CDR2 is FYNNEI. The V gene lost 10 bases and the J gene lost 3 bases, with 20 bases spanning the gap. The CDR3 is 15 residues long. CDR3 amino acids: CATVGSLRGTDTQYF. The CDR3 DNA reads TGTGCCACCGTCGGTAGTTTACGGGGGACAGATACGCAGTATTTT.

This rearrangement joins TRBV27 to TRBJ2-7; D unclear. Per germline, CDR1 MNHEY and CDR2 SMNVEV (reference sequence). The germline V and J ends were trimmed by 0 bases and 5 bases, with 8 bases remaining between them. The CDR3 loop spans 13 amino acids. The CDR3 here is CASSLSGLDEQYF. The CDR3 DNA reads as TGTGCCAGCAGTTTATCGGGTTTGGACGAGCAGTACTTC.

This clonotype occurred many times. Here the CDR3 DNA reads TGTGCCAGCAGCACCACGATTAGCGGGTCCCTTGGGGATACGCAGTATTTT. Protein product: CASSTTISGSLGDTQYF. The chain carries TRBV12-1 and TRBJ2-3; the listed D gene, TRBD2, was not tested against the DNA. TRBV12-1 is an annotated pseudogene. The CDR3 sequence is 17 residues long.

The chain has TRBV20-1 and TRBJ2-3; TRBD2 matches 16 bases. Germline CDR1 and CDR2: DFQATT and SNEGSKA (reference sequence). V shed 6 bases, J shed 5 bases, and the junction held 5 bases outside the gene matches. The CDR3 runs 15 residues. The CDR3 sequence is CSASGLAGGVDTQYF. The CDR3 coding sequence is TGCAGTGCATCGGGACTAGCGGGGGGGGTAGATACGCAGTATTTT.

This clonotype was seen only a few times. The CDR3 sequence is CASSLARGFGGYTF. CDR3 bases: TGTGCCAGCAGCTTAGCGCGGGGGTTCGGGGGCTACACCTTC. J is TRBJ1-2 and V is TRBV7-9; D perhaps matches TRBD1 (5 bases). The CDR3 has 14 residues. V lost 0 bases, J lost 8 bases, and 13 bases lay in between. Germline V gene sequence: CDR1 SEHNR, CDR2 FQNEAQ (reference sequence).

This clonotype was seen only a few times. CDR3 DNA sequence: TGTGCCAGCCTCAGGGCGGGACGGATCTACGAGCAGTACGTC. It translates to CASLRAGRIYEQYV. V and J are TRBV21-1 and TRBJ2-7; the DNA was not used to check the table's D call, TRBD2. TRBV21-1 corresponds to a pseudogene. This CDR3 comprises 14 residues.

The V gene is TRBV2, the J gene TRBJ2-1; D gene ambiguous. Trimming cost V 7 bases and J 4 bases, with 11 bases left between them. Looked up from germline, CDR1 is SNHLY and CDR2 is FYNNEI. The CDR3 loop spans 13 amino acids. CDR3 residues: CASTLELYNEQFF. In nucleotides, the CDR3 is TGTGCCAGCACCTTGGAACTTTACAATGAGCAGTTCTTC.

The chain employs TRBV29-1 and TRBJ2-1; 9 nucleotides match TRBD1. With V trimmed by 8 bases and J by 4 bases, 9 bases remained unmatched. The CDR3 loop spans 14 amino acids. Germline assignment: CDR1 SQVTM and CDR2 ANQGSEA. The CDR3 region is CSSARQGVYNEQFF. CDR3 coding DNA: TGCAGCTCAGCCCGACAGGGGGTATACAATGAGCAGTTCTTC.

This clonotype was observed a few times. V usage is TRBV4-3 and J usage is TRBJ2-7; no clear D gene. This CDR3 contains 15 residues. The V gene lost 0 bases and the J gene lost 0 bases, with 9 bases spanning the gap. The germline V gene has CDR1 LGHNA and CDR2 YSLEER. The CDR3, as DNA: TGCGCCAGCAGCCAAGATTTCGCTAGCTCCTACGAGCAGTACTTC. Protein sequence: CASSQDFASSYEQYF.

The table lists this clonotype with a few counts. The J gene is TRBJ2-7, the V gene TRBV6-5, with 7 bases fitting TRBD1. Germline V gene sequence: CDR1 MNHEY, CDR2 SVGAGI. Trimming took 2 bases from V and 6 from J; bases not matched to a gene: 10. The CDR3 totals 15 residues. The CDR3 DNA reads as TGTGCCAGCAGTTACCTAAGGACAGGTGCCCTCGAGCAGTACTTC. It is translated as CASSYLRTGALEQYF.

The chain's CDR3 is CSATPSGGAADTQYF. In DNA form, the CDR3 reads TGCAGTGCTACGCCTAGCGGGGGGGCCGCAGATACGCAGTATTTT. This chain uses TRBV20-1 with TRBJ2-3; 12 bases align to TRBD2. After removal of 4 bases from V and 4 bases from J, the junction contained 6 bases not matched to a gene. CDR3 size: 15 residues. Germline loops: CDR1 DFQATT, CDR2 SNEGSKA (reference sequence).

J is TRBJ2-7 and V is TRBV18; possibly TRBD1 for D (5 bases). The CDR3 is 14 residues long. Germline V CDR1 and CDR2: KGHSH, LQKENI. With 1 base removed from V and 2 bases from J, the gap between germline ends came to 9 bases. Here the CDR3 reads CASSPRTTTYEQYF. The CDR3 DNA sequence: TGTGCCAGCTCACCACGGACAACAACCTACGAGCAGTACTTC.

This chain's CDR3 is CATSRDRLHEQYF. The CDR3 DNA reads as TGTGCCACCAGCCGGGACCGGCTCCACGAGCAGTACTTC. The chain carries TRBV15 and TRBJ2-7; D is possibly TRBD1 or TRBD2 (5 bases each). The ends were cut back, 5 bases at V and 5 bases at J, with 13 bases in the middle. Germline V gene data show CDR1 as LNHNV and CDR2 as YYDKDF (reference sequence). The CDR3 has 13 amino acids.

This clonotype has more than one count but fewer than ten. The rearrangement uses TRBV6-4 and TRBJ2-3, with 11 bases lining up with TRBD2. The CDR3 contains 15 residues. J lost 4 bases, V lost 4 bases, and 4 bases had no gene match. Germline CDR1 MRHNA, CDR2 SNTAGT. Written as DNA, the CDR3 is TGTGCCAGCAGTGCGAATAGCGGGGGGGCAGATACGCAGTATTTT. As protein: CASSANSGGADTQYF.

The chain employs TRBV4-3 and TRBJ2-5; 9 nucleotides line up with TRBD1. Looked up from germline, CDR1 is LGHNA and CDR2 is YSLEER. The J segment lost 3 bases and the V segment lost 2 bases, leaving 4 bases of the junction unmatched. The CDR3 has 15 residues. CDR3 residues: CASSQRTGAEETQYF. DNA for the CDR3: TGCGCCAGCAGCCAACGGACAGGGGCAGAAGAGACCCAGTACTTC.

The sample holds a few counts of this clonotype. V is TRBV6-1 and J is TRBJ1-2; D not certain. Germline loops: CDR1 MNHNS, CDR2 SASEGT. The CDR3 extends over 14 amino acids. The V and J ends lost 6 bases and 0 bases respectively, with 11 bases between them. As DNA, the CDR3 is TGTGCCAGCAGCCTGACATTTGCTAACTATGGCTACACCTTC. It yields the protein CASSLTFANYGYTF.

This clonotype was counted a few times. The chain links TRBV4-1 to TRBJ2-2, with D uncertain. The CDR3 sequence is 19 residues long. Trimming cost V 0 bases and J 5 bases, with 22 bases left between them. The germline V gene encodes CDR1 MGHRA and CDR2 YSYEKL. Here the CDR3 DNA reads TGCGCCAGCAGCCAAGACACCCCCCGGTTAGGACGTCTAACCGGGGAGCTGTTTTTT. This codes for CASSQDTPRLGRLTGELFF.

The V call is TRBV6-2 or TRBV6-3, the J call TRBJ2-1, with D tentatively TRBD2 (6 bases). Trimming stripped 2 bases from V and 8 bases from J, with 13 bases between. Germline CDR1 reads MNHEY; CDR2 reads SVGEGT. The length of the CDR3 is 14 residues. Here the CDR3 reads CASSYLAGRHEQFF. CDR3 in DNA: TGTGCCAGCAGTTACCTGGCGGGGCGGCATGAGCAGTTCTTC.